These T cell receptor beta chains were read from a single sample in a study of CD8 T cells in Susac syndrome. TCRdb redid the calling of the immunoSEQ multiplex PCR reads with MiXCR, one entry per CDR3 protein. The sample lists 95,000 to 150,000 distinct CDR3 sequences; 96% were seen once. The sample comprised CD4+ T cells from PBMCs. These TCRs come from a human donor with Susac syndrome. CDR3s include the opening cysteine and the closing phenylalanine or tryptophan. A D gene is named only where the DNA matches it firmly. Rows give clone size only sometimes, using once, few, many, or a class for an expanded clone.

NA	TRBJ2-3	NA	TRBV10-3	CAISEVPRLTQYF	TGTGCCATCAGTGAGGTTCCCCGGTTGACGCAGTATTTT
TRBD2	TRBJ2-2	NA	TRBV7-8	CASSRGLVVNTGELFF	TGTGCCAGCAGCCGAGGACTAGTGGTGAACACCGGGGAGCTGTTTTTT
TRBD1	TRBJ1-4	NA	TRBV20-1	CSARPRDRGRVGEKLFF	TGCAGTGCTAGACCCCGGGACAGGGGGCGAGTAGGTGAAAAACTGTTTTTT
NA	TRBJ2-5	NA	TRBV4-1	CASTPFGVEAETQYF	TGCGCCAGCACCCCATTCGGTGTGGAGGCCGAGACCCAGTACTTC
TRBD2	TRBJ2-1	NA	TRBV4-1	CASSPSLAGVYNEQFF	TGCGCCAGCAGCCCGTCACTAGCGGGAGTCTACAATGAGCAGTTCTTC
NA	TRBJ1-2	NA	TRBV19	CASSGQSANYGYTF	TGTGCCAGTTCCGGACAGTCGGCTAACTATGGCTACACCTTC
TRBD1	TRBJ1-2	NA	TRBV29-1	CSVQGAGGYTF	TGCAGCGTGCAGGGGGCCGGTGGCTACACCTTC
NA	TRBJ1-2	NA	TRBV7-2	CASSRDNNYGYTF	TGTGCCAGCAGCCGGGACAATAACTATGGCTACACCTTC
NA	TRBJ2-7	once	TRBV3-1	CASSQDALPEQYF	TGTGCCAGCAGCCAAGACGCTTTACCAGAGCAGTACTTC
TRBD1	TRBJ1-1	NA	TRBV5-1	CASSYTGVWDTEAFF	TGCGCCAGCAGCTATACAGGGGTATGGGACACTGAAGCTTTCTTT
TRBD1	TRBJ2-1	NA	TRBV29-1	CSVGNRGRNEQFF	TGCAGCGTAGGAAACAGGGGTCGCAATGAGCAGTTCTTC
TRBD1	TRBJ2-7	NA	TRBV29-1	CSVVHRGYEQYF	TGCAGCGTTGTCCACAGGGGGTACGAGCAGTACTTC
NA	TRBJ2-7	NA	TRBV24-1	CATSAQGGGEQYF	TGTGCCACCAGTGCCCAAGGAGGGGGCGAGCAGTACTTC
NA	TRBJ1-1	NA	TRBV3-1	CASSSGGWNTEAFF	TGTGCCAGCAGCTCCGGTGGGTGGAACACTGAAGCTTTCTTT
TRBD2	TRBJ2-7	NA	TRBV9	CASSVDEREGWDEQYF	TGTGCCAGCAGCGTAGACGAGCGGGAAGGGTGGGACGAGCAGTACTTC
NA	TRBJ1-2	NA	TRBV6-1	CASMRGHYGYTF	TGTGCCAGCATGCGGGGGCACTATGGCTACACCTTC
TRBD2	TRBJ2-3	once	TRBV12-3/TRBV12-4	CASSSQLAGGGYF	TGTGCCAGCAGCTCCCAACTAGCGGGAGGCGGGTATTTT
TRBD2	TRBJ2-7	once	TRBV14	CASSRGLETTYEQYF	TGTGCCAGCAGCCGGGGACTAGAGACCACCTACGAGCAGTACTTC
NA	TRBJ1-2	NA	TRBV20-1	CSAIPGTDYGYTF	TGCAGTGCTATCCCCGGGACTGATTATGGCTACACCTTC
NA	TRBJ2-1	NA	TRBV7-2	CASSLAPKSEQFF	TGTGCCAGCAGCTTAGCGCCTAAGTCGGAGCAGTTCTTC
TRBD1	TRBJ2-1	NA	TRBV5-1	CASSSRLGDRSDEQFF	TGCGCCAGCAGCTCCCGCCTAGGGGACAGGTCCGATGAGCAGTTCTTC
NA	TRBJ2-7	NA	TRBV5-1	CASAKTGDTVYEQYF	TGCGCCAGCGCGAAGACAGGAGATACCGTCTACGAGCAGTACTTC
TRBD1	TRBJ2-1	NA	TRBV18	CASSPDRDNEQFF	TGTGCCAGCTCACCCGACAGGGACAATGAGCAGTTCTTC
NA	TRBJ1-1	NA	TRBV7-2	CASSLAQGWTEAFF	TGTGCCAGCAGCTTAGCGCAGGGATGGACTGAAGCTTTCTTT
NA	TRBJ1-1	NA	TRBV6-2/TRBV6-3	CASSYLPGRKNTEAFF	TGTGCCAGCAGTTACCTCCCTGGCAGGAAGAACACTGAAGCTTTCTTT
TRBD1	TRBJ2-7	NA	TRBV7-2	CASSLGGQGAYEQYF	TGTGCCAGCAGCTTAGGGGGACAGGGGGCTTACGAGCAGTACTTC
TRBD1	TRBJ2-5	NA	TRBV30	CAWQGVQETQYF	TGTGCCTGGCAGGGGGTACAAGAGACCCAGTACTTC
TRBD2	TRBJ2-1	NA	TRBV6-2/TRBV6-3	CASGIAGYNVGEQFF	TGTGCCAGCGGAATAGCGGGTTATAACGTAGGTGAGCAGTTCTTC